Presented here are 15 T cell receptor beta chains from one specimen sequenced in a study of blood T cell repertoires in COVID-19. Method: immunoSEQ multiplex PCR; TCRdb's copy keeps in-frame clones and lacks some. The sample shows about 300,000 clones, 83% of them seen only once. The sample consisted of peripheral blood. The receptors were gathered from a woman aged 45 to 65 who had recovered from COVID-19.

CDR3: CASSLGTGGSYEQYF. Written as DNA, the CDR3 is TGTGCCAGCAGTCTTGGGACAGGGGGCTCCTACGAGCAGTACTTC. The chain has TRBV6-4 and TRBJ2-7, with 11 bases identical to TRBD1. The CDR3 totals 15 residues. Germline CDR1 is MRHNA and CDR2 is SNTAGT. V lost 5 bases and J lost 0; bases outside the gene matches: 3.

This chain joins TRBV18 and TRBJ1-4; unclear D gene. V dropped 1 base and J dropped 2 bases, with 8 bases sitting between them. Per germline, CDR1 KGHSH and CDR2 LQKENI. The CDR3 contains 15 residues. CDR3 nucleotide sequence: TGTGCCAGCTCACCACGAGAGCGCACTAATGAAAAACTGTTTTTT. Translation gives CASSPRERTNEKLFF.

The CDR3: CASSDSGLWNQPQHF. The CDR3 nucleotides read TGTGCCAGCAGTGACTCGGGACTCTGGAATCAGCCCCAGCATTTT. The rearrangement links TRBV28 to TRBJ1-5; maybe TRBD1 (5 bases). Trimming cost V 5 bases and J 4 bases, with 15 bases left between them. Germline V gene data show CDR1 as MDHEN and CDR2 as SYDVKM. This CDR3 spans 15 amino acids.

V is TRBV7-5 and J is TRBJ1-3; the D segment call TRBD1 is taken from the table without a DNA check. TRBV7-5 is a documented pseudogene. The CDR3 length is 17 residues. DNA for the CDR3: TGTGTCAGAAGCCCTCGGACAGGGTCAAGCTCTGGAAACACCATATATTTT. It translates to CVRSPRTGSSSGNTIYF.

This clone has just one count. J is TRBJ1-1 and V is TRBV7-3, with 8 bases matching TRBD1. Germline V gene sequence: CDR1 SGHTA, CDR2 FQGTGA. The CDR3 totals 15 residues. V trimming: 1 base; J trimming: 1 base; junction bases outside the gene matches: 2. The CDR3 bases are TGTGCCAGCAGCTTAATGGGGACAGGGAACACTGAAGCTTTCTTT. Its translation is CASSLMGTGNTEAFF.

J is TRBJ1-1 and V is TRBV28, with 8 bases aligning to TRBD1. The germline CDR1 and CDR2 sequences are MDHEN and SYDVKM. The CDR3 is made up of 15 amino acids. V shed 5 bases and J 5 bases; nucleotides not matched to a gene: 10. In nucleotides, the CDR3 is TGTGCCAGCAGTCCAGGGGGCGCCGGAAGGACTGAAGCTTTCTTT. This gives the protein CASSPGGAGRTEAFF.

This sequence joins TRBV27 and TRBJ2-7; D unclear. The CDR3 length is 14 residues. CDR1 is MNHEY and CDR2 is SMNVEV in the germline V gene (reference sequence). The V and J ends lost 6 bases and 0 bases respectively, with 12 bases between them. Here the CDR3 DNA reads TGTGCCAGCAGCCCTGGGCCGAGCTCCTACGAGCAGTACTTC. It encodes CASSPGPSSYEQYF.

The chain uses TRBV5-1 and TRBJ1-6; D is possibly TRBD1 (6 bases). Trimming left V 6 bases short and J 7 bases short, with 14 bases between. The CDR3 length is 14 residues. Germline V gene data show CDR1 as SGHRS and CDR2 as YFSETQ. In DNA, the CDR3 is TGCGCCAGCAACGGGGGGGCACGGAATTCACCCCTCCACTTT. It encodes CASNGGARNSPLHF.

This clone was picked up a small number of times. The chain uses TRBV28 and TRBJ1-5, with a weak D call TRBD1 (5 bases). CDR3 length: 14 residues. Trimming took 2 bases from V and 6 from J, leaving 11 bases between them. CDR1 is MDHEN and CDR2 is SYDVKM in the germline V gene. This chain's CDR3 is CASSLGGLGQPQHF. For the CDR3, the DNA is TGTGCCAGCAGTTTAGGGGGGTTGGGTCAGCCCCAGCATTTT.

V and J are TRBV7-2 and TRBJ2-7; 7 bases are a match to TRBD2. This CDR3 is built from 14 residues. CDR1 and CDR2 (germline): SGHTA, FQGNSA. The V and J ends lost 5 bases and 0 bases, in that order; junction bases with no gene match: 4. CDR3 nucleotides: TGTGCCAGCAGCCGGGGGGTCCCCTCCTACGAGCAGTACTTC. This encodes CASSRGVPSYEQYF.

The chain couples TRBV5-1 to TRBJ1-1; the D gene is possibly TRBD1 (6 bases). The germline CDR1 and CDR2 sequences are SGHRS and YFSETQ. The V gene lost 3 bases and the J gene lost 2 bases, with 17 bases spanning the gap. This CDR3 comprises 16 residues. The CDR3 reads CASSSLGAGANTEAFF. In DNA form, the CDR3 reads TGCGCCAGCAGCTCCTTGGGGGCGGGCGCAAACACTGAAGCTTTCTTT.

The genes are TRBV28 and TRBJ2-7; 8 nucleotides agree with TRBD2. Losses at the gene ends were 10 bases for V and 4 bases for J; bases not matched to a gene: 3. This CDR3 contains 11 residues. Germline-derived CDR1 and CDR2 are MDHEN and SYDVKM. The CDR3 DNA sequence: TGTGCCACGGGGGGGCATTACGAGCAGTACTTC. This codes for CATGGHYEQYF.

This clone turned up a few times. This chain connects TRBV19 to TRBJ2-3, with D possibly being TRBD1 (5 bases). V was pared by 9 bases and J by 2 bases, with 12 bases between. Germline CDR1 reads LNHDA; CDR2 reads SQIVND (reference sequence). The CDR3 runs 13 residues. This chain's CDR3 is CASRDRVTDTQYF. The CDR3, as DNA: TGTGCCAGCCGTGACAGAGTCACAGATACGCAGTATTTT. The whole variable domain, remainder taken from reference TRBV19 and TRBJ2-3, is DGGITQSPKYLFRKEGQNVTLSCEQNLNHDAMYWYRQDPGQGLRLIYYSQIVNDFQKGDIAEGYSVSREKKESFPLTVTSAQKNPTAFYLCASRDRVTDTQYFGPGTRLTVL.

This sequence joins TRBV7-7 and TRBJ2-2; D uncertain. Germline V gene lookup returns CDR1 SSHAT and CDR2 FNYEAQ (reference sequence). Trimming took off 10 bases at V and 6 bases at J, with 15 bases between the two ends. The CDR3 consists of 13 residues. CDR3 DNA sequence: TGTGCCACCCAAGAAACGGCGGCCGGGGAGCTGTTTTTT. Translation gives CATQETAAGELFF. Looking up the rest from reference TRBV7-7 and TRBJ2-2 gives the full variable domain: GAGVSQSPRYKVTKRGQDVTLRCDPISSHATLYWYQQALGQGPEFLTYFNYEAQPDKSGLPSDRFSAERPEGSISTLTIQRTEQRDSAMYRCATQETAAGELFFGEGSRLTVL.

The chain couples TRBV5-6 to TRBJ1-5; perhaps TRBD1 as D (5 bases). Germline values: CDR1 SGHDT, CDR2 YYEEEE. V lost 5 bases, J lost 9 bases, and 12 bases lay in between. This CDR3 has 12 amino acids. The DNA for the CDR3 is TGTGCCAGCAGTTTAAGGAGGGGGCCCCAGCATTTT. Amino acids: CASSLRRGPQHF.